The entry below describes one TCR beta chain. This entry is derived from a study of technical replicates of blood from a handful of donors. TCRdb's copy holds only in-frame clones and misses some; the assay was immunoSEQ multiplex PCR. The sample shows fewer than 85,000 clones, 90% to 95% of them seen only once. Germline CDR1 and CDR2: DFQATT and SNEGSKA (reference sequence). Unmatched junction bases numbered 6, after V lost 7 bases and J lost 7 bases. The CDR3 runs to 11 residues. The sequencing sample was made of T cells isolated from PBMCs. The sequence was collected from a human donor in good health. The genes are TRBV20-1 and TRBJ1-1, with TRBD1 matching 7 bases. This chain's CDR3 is CSGNRGSEAFF. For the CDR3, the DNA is TGCAGTGGAAACAGGGGTAGTGAAGCTTTCTTT.